The entry that follows covers one TCR beta chain sequence. Its specificity is not known. This sample is drawn from a study of cytomegalovirus exposure and HLA in healthy donors. Study summary: The 120 validation repertoires matched the roughly 630 first-cohort repertoires in platform, a later analysis reported. Regarding the study as a whole: In vitro, three CMV-associated chains proved specific for CMV antigens. Some public TCRs appeared in many individuals, while most sequences were rare.

The donors belonged to the approximately 120-subject validation cohort, separate from the approximately 670-subject first cohort. Assay: immunoSEQ multiplex PCR; the TCRdb copy retains only in-frame clones and omits some. The sample records under 200,000 clones, around 96% being singletons. The material sequenced was PBMCs. The clonotype was recovered from a young woman in good health and CMV-seronegative.

The CDR3 region has the DNA TGTGCCAGCAAGTCGTTCCGGGGGAGGGATGAGCAGTTCTTC. It is translated as CASKSFRGRDEQFF. The chain carries TRBV27 and TRBJ2-1, with 7 bases matching TRBD2. Germline CDR1 is MNHEY and CDR2 is SMNVEV (reference sequence). The V gene end was trimmed by 7 bases and the J gene end by 8 bases; junction bases not matched to a gene: 11. The CDR3 contains 14 residues.